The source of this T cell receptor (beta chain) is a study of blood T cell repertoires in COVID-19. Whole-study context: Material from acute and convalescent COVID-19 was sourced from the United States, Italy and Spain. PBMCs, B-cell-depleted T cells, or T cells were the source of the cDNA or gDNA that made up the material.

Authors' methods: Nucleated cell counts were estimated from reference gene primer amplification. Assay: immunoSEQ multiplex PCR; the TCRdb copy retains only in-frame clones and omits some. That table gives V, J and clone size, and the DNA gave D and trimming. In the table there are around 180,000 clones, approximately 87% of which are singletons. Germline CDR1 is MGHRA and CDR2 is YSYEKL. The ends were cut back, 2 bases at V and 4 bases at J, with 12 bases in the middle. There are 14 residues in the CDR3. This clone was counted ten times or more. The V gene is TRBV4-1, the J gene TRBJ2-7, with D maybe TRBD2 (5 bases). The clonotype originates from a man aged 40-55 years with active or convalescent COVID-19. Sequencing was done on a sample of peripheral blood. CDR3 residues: CASSQPGDLYEQYF. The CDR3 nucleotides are TGCGCCAGCAGCCAACCCGGGGATCTATACGAGCAGTACTTC.